The following is a T cell receptor (beta chain) sequence with its context. No cognate antigen has been identified for it. One base away there is no much larger clone; base qualities are not given. Additional DNA sequences in this sample encode the identical CDR3. Each collaborating institution followed its own protocols to collect whole blood in K2EDTA tubes. For TCRbeta analysis, collaborators shipped samples as frozen whole blood, isolated PBMCs, or DNA extracted from either of those sample types. The data derive from a study of blood T cell repertoires in COVID-19 (dated by TCRdb to the early 2020s). Concerning the study at large: The collaborator samples originated in the United States, Italy and Spain and spanned the acute and convalescent phases of COVID-19. The material from the prospective study consisted of cDNA or gDNA derived from T cells, B-cell-depleted T cells, or PBMCs. Deeply sampled blood TCRbeta repertoires from subjects exposed to, actively infected with, or recovered from COVID-19 were included in the dataset. The repertoires were released in a freely available public database intended as a resource for research on the immune response to SARS-CoV-2. Samples were obtained from the ongoing ImmuneRACE study (first 160 participants) and from roughly 1,300 subjects provided by 6 global collaborators. A de-identified subject ID, COVID-19 status, age in years and sex were almost always included in the sample metadata. Where HLA class I and class II types were available, the types were taken from metadata supplied by the sample provider, not from assay-based typing. The paper's findings and limits, for the study overall: The quantity of clinical and demographic metadata differed by source and by participant and was supplied without curation.

The CDR3 runs 15 amino acids, cysteine and phenylalanine included. Here the CDR3 DNA is all that survives: 45 bases in frame from base 1. V loses 0 bases at its end and J loses 6 bases; junction bases beyond the gene matches: 5. CDR1 is given as SGHRS and CDR2 as YFSETQ, both from the germline V gene. TCRbeta CDR3 regions were amplified from genomic DNA using the immunoSEQ Assay, a bias-controlled multiplex PCR. The paper's data handling went like this. Nucleated cell counts per sample were estimated from amplification of reference gene primers within the assay. Sequence reads were collapsed and filtered to measure the absolute abundance of every unique TCRbeta CDR3 rearrangement. For each sample, productive Simpson clonality was calculated by taking the square root of Simpson's diversity index across productive rearrangements. Imported from immuneACCESS, the table was reduced by TCRdb to in-frame sequences with V and J called. These copies leave out some clones; in studies compared against another copy, an unresolved V gene accounts for under half, and the cause of the remainder is not known. Clone size and the V and J calls come from that table; the DNA yielded D and trimming. The sample table holds 60,000 or so clones, of which roughly 85% were seen once. Around 18% of the sample is held by the ten biggest clonotypes.

The V and J segments used are TRBV5-1 and TRBJ2-3, with TRBD2 identical over 9 junction bases. This sequence was found in a human donor in a cohort sampled during active COVID-19. Specimen: peripheral blood. The DNA sequence follows: TGCGCCAGCAGCTTGGGTAGCGGGGGAGCGGATACGCAGTATTTT. Protein translation: CASSLGSGGADTQYF.